This T cell receptor beta chain comes out of a study of T cells in Graves' hyperthyroidism and ophthalmopathy. Graves' hyperthyroidism without ophthalmopathy progression within 18 months was termed stable. Reasons for excluding patients were uncontrolled infection, other autoimmune disease, pregnancy or lactation. Template material for amplifying TCR beta CDR3 regions consisted of RNA transcripts. HTBI primers were the set used in a first-round RT-PCR of the TCR CDR3. TCRdb used MiXCR to reprocess the multiplex PCR reads, holding one entry per CDR3 protein. This table holds 300,000 or so distinct CDR3 sequences, roughly 15% found once. General observations from the study: Most expanded thyroid clonotypes above 0.001 recurred in blood. Stable hyperthyroidism was told apart from ophthalmopathy by a model built on 13 V-J features.

The ends lost 3 bases at V and 3 bases at J; junction bases unmatched: 8. The V gene's germline CDR1 is DFQATT and CDR2 SNEGSKA (reference sequence). The CDR3 runs to 14 residues. This clonotype appeared a few times. The antigen is unknown. The sample comprised blood. This clonotype originated in a man aged 25 to 40 with Graves' hyperthyroidism. This chain connects TRBV20-1 to TRBJ2-7; TRBD1 matches at 7 bases. CDR3 DNA: TGCAGTGCTAGTTCTCAGGGGGAAAACTACGAGCAGTACTTC. This codes for CSASSQGENYEQYF.